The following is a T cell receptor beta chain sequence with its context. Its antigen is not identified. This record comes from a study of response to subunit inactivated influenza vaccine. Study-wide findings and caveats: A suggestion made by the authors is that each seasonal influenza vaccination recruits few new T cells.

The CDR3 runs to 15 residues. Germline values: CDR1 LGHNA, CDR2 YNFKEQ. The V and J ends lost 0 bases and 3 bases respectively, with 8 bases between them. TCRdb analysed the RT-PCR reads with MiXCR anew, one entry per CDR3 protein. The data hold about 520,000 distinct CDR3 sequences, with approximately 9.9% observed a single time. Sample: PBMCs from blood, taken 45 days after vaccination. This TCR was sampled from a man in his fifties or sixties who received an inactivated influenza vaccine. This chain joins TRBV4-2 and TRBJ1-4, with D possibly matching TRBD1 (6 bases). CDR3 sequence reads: CASSQERTANEKLFF. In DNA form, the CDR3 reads TGTGCCAGCAGCCAAGAGAGGACAGCTAATGAAAAACTGTTTTTT.